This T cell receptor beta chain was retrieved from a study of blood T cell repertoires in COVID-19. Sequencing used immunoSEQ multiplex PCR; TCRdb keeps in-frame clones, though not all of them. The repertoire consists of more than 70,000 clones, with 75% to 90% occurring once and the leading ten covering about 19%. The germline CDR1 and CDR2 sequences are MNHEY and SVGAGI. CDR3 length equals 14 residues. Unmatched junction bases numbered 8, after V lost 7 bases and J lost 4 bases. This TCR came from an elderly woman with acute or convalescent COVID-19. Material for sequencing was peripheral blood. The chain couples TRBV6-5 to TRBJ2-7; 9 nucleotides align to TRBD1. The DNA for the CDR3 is TGTGCCAGCACCAGACAGGGGGGAACGTACGAGCAGTACTTC. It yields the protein CASTRQGGTYEQYF.